This TCR beta chain was profiled in a study of graft-versus-host responses after intestinal transplantation. A word on this clone: This may be a read error: a much more frequent sequence differs by one nucleotide.

CDR1 is SGHVS, CDR2 FNYEAQ, per germline. Deletions cut 1 base from V and 0 bases from J, with 2 bases between. CDR3 length equals 13 residues. Method: immunoSEQ multiplex PCR; TCRdb's copy keeps in-frame clones and lacks some. The sample gives 15,000 to 17,000 clones, more than 25% of which show up once; 3.7% is in the top ten. Sorting after the reaction isolated proliferating CFSE-low CD3+CD4+ and CD3+CD8+ responders. The TCR was taken from a human patient who received an intestinal transplant. This specimen consisted of alloreactive CD4+ T cells from a mixed lymphocyte reaction culture, obtained before intestinal transplant. Subset described: CFSE-low proliferating T cells sorted from roughly 6-day pre-transplant mixed lymphocyte reaction (GvH or HvG direction). V gene TRBV7-6 combines with J gene TRBJ2-3; no reliable D call. The CDR3 protein is CASSLGSTDTQYF. Here the CDR3 DNA reads TGTGCCAGCAGCTTAGGTAGCACAGATACGCAGTATTTT.